Listed below are T cell receptor beta chains from one sample, sequenced in a study of T cell repertoires in cytomegalovirus infection. TCRdb itself ran the reads through MiXCR, one entry per CDR3 protein. The top ten clones hold approximately 15% of a sample with nearly 450,000 distinct CDR3 sequences, approximately 32% of them seen once. Input material: PBMCs. These receptors came from a human donor in good health (CMV status not recorded). Some clones in this sample may be carry-over from other donors' samples. Each CDR3 is given with its conserved first and last residue. D genes are given only for firm matches. Expanded clones get a size class; other rows say once, few or many, or leave the size out.

14	many	.	TRBV6-2/TRBV6-3	TRBJ2-1	TGTGCCAGCAGCCTCCTAGGGGGGTACAATGAGCAGTTCTTC	CASSLLGGYNEQFF
15	.	.	TRBV7-9	TRBJ2-1	TGTGCCAGCAGCTTAGGACCTGGATTGTACAATGAGCAGTTCTTC	CASSLGPGLYNEQFF
14	few	.	TRBV6-5	TRBJ2-3	TGTGCCAGCAGTTACTCGCTGGTGGGAGATACGCAGTATTTT	CASSYSLVGDTQYF
15	many	.	TRBV6-6	TRBJ2-7	TGTGCCAGCAGTTACGACGACCCCAGGAGAGCCGAGCAGTACTTC	CASSYDDPRRAEQYF
12	once	TRBD1	TRBV7-2	TRBJ1-1	TGTGTCAGCAGCCTTCGACAGGGGGAGGCTTTCTTT	CVSSLRQGEAFF
14	.	.	TRBV5-1	TRBJ2-7	TGCGCCAGCAGCTTGGCCACGTCGTTCTACGAGCAGTACTTC	CASSLATSFYEQYF
15	.	TRBD1	TRBV9	TRBJ2-7	TGTGCCAGCAGCGTAGCGACAGGGGCAAGCTACGAGCAGTACTTC	CASSVATGASYEQYF
14	many	TRBD1	TRBV7-2	TRBJ1-2	TGTGCCAGCAGCTTCCTACAGGGGTTGGGTGGCTACACCTTC	CASSFLQGLGGYTF
13	few	.	TRBV20-1	TRBJ1-3	TGCAGTGCTAGACCCGGGGCGGGAGACACCATATATTTT	CSARPGAGDTIYF
14	.	.	TRBV4-1	TRBJ2-1	TGCGCCAGCAGCCAGAATCGGGATTTTCATGAGCAGTTCTTC	CASSQNRDFHEQFF
12	.	.	TRBV6-2/TRBV6-3	TRBJ2-7	TGTGCCAGCAGTTCCCAGGTTTACGAGCAGTACTTC	CASSSQVYEQYF
14	.	.	TRBV5-6	TRBJ2-3	TGTGCCAGCAGATTGGGAGACTTTACAGATACGCCGTATTTT	CASRLGDFTDTPYF
16	.	.	TRBV12-3/TRBV12-4	TRBJ1-4	TGTGCCAGCAGTTTAGGCAGGGGAAAGATTAATGAAAAACTGTTTTTT	CASSLGRGKINEKLFF
14	.	.	TRBV12-3/TRBV12-4	TRBJ1-5	TGTGCCAGCAGTTTCGGGGGAAGGAATCAGCCCCAGCATTTT	CASSFGGRNQPQHF
17	many	.	TRBV7-2	TRBJ2-1	TGTGCCAGCAGCTTAGATCCGGGATCCCGGGCCAACAATGAGCAGTTCTTC	CASSLDPGSRANNEQFF
13	.	TRBD1	TRBV15	TRBJ2-7	TGTGCCACCAGCGCACAGGGGGCCCACGAGCAGTACTTC	CATSAQGAHEQYF
22	.	.	TRBV2	TRBJ1-5	TGTGCCAGCAGTGATCCCAGGGCAATGGGAGGGGGAAGTAATCAGAGCAATCAGCCCCAGCATTTT	CASSDPRAMGGGSNQSNQPQHF
15	few	.	TRBV24-1	TRBJ2-1	TGTGCCACCAGTGATTTCCGGGGCACCTACAATGAGCAGTTCTTC	CATSDFRGTYNEQFF
14	few	.	TRBV12-3/TRBV12-4	TRBJ1-6	TGTGCCAGCAGTAGGACACCCTATAATTCACCCCTCCACTTT	CASSRTPYNSPLHF
15	many	TRBD2	TRBV13	TRBJ2-7	TGTGCCAGCAGCTTCACTAGCGGAAGCTCCTACGAGCAGTACTTC	CASSFTSGSSYEQYF
11	many	.	TRBV7-8	TRBJ2-5	TGTGCCAGCACCGTTGAAGGGCCCCAGTACTTC	CASTVEGPQYF
18	.	.	TRBV28	TRBJ2-5	TGTGCCAGCAGTTTATCTAGTTACCGTCCTGAAGAGGGAGAGACCCAGTACTTC	CASSLSSYRPEEGETQYF
15	few	TRBD1	TRBV12-3/TRBV12-4	TRBJ1-5	TGTGCCAGCAGCGGACAGGTTTCTTTCAATCAGCCCCAGCATTTT	CASSGQVSFNQPQHF
16	few	.	TRBV2	TRBJ1-2	TGTGCCAGCAGTGAAGCGCAACAAATTGACGGCTATGGCTACACCTTC	CASSEAQQIDGYGYTF
13	.	.	TRBV9	TRBJ1-6	TGTGCCAGCAGCGTAGAACTGGATTCACCCCTCCACTTT	CASSVELDSPLHF
13	few	.	TRBV7-3	TRBJ1-5	TGTGCCAGCAGCTTAACTGCTCTTCAGCCCCAGCATTTT	CASSLTALQPQHF
13	.	TRBD1	TRBV12-3/TRBV12-4	TRBJ2-7	TGTGCCAGCAGTCAGAACAGGGGGGCGCAGCAGTACTTC	CASSQNRGAQQYF
18	few	.	TRBV20-1	TRBJ1-5	TGCAGTGCTAGAGATACTCTCGGGTTCGTCGTTAGCAATCAGCCCCAGCATTTT	CSARDTLGFVVSNQPQHF
14	many	.	TRBV6-1	TRBJ1-1	TGTGCCAGCAGTGACTATACATCTAACACTGAAGCTTTCTTT	CASSDYTSNTEAFF
14	.	.	TRBV7-6	TRBJ1-1	TGTGCCAGCAGCACTTACCCTCTGAACACTGAAGCTTTCTTT	CASSTYPLNTEAFF
12	many	.	TRBV7-2	TRBJ2-7	TGTGCCAGCAGCTCCCCCGGCTACGAGCAGTACTTC	CASSSPGYEQYF
13	.	.	TRBV7-2	TRBJ1-1	TGTGCCAGAAGCGTTACAGTAGCCACTGAAGCTTTCTTT	CARSVTVATEAFF
13	.	.	TRBV20-1	TRBJ1-1	TGCAGTGCTAAACTCGAGGGCAGGGTTGGAGCTTTCTTT	CSAKLEGRVGAFF
16	.	.	TRBV12-3/TRBV12-4	TRBJ1-2	TGTGCCAGCAGTTTATCGTCGTTCAGGGGAGACTATGGCTACACCTTC	CASSLSSFRGDYGYTF
17	.	TRBD2	TRBV20-1	TRBJ2-7	TGCAGTGGGTCGGGGCGGATAGCGGGGGGCCTGGAGGACGAGCAGTACTTC	CSGSGRIAGGLEDEQYF
16	few	TRBD2	TRBV19	TRBJ2-1	TGTGCCAGTAGTGCAGGCGGGGGGAACTCCTACAATGAGCAGTTCTTC	CASSAGGGNSYNEQFF
17	few	TRBD2	TRBV4-1	TRBJ2-3	TGCGCCAGCAGCCAAGATGTAGCGGGGACACCGGCAGATACGCAGTATTTT	CASSQDVAGTPADTQYF
14	many	.	TRBV7-9	TRBJ1-2	TGTGCCAGCAGAGTACTCGGAGAAACTTATGGCTACACCTTC	CASRVLGETYGYTF
15	.	.	TRBV7-6	TRBJ1-1	TGTGCCAGCAGCTTAGGGTCAGGGGTCCTCGCTGAAGCTTTCTTT	CASSLGSGVLAEAFF
12	many	.	TRBV6-1	TRBJ1-3	TGTGCCAGCAGTGGCTCTGGAAACACCATATATTTT	CASSGSGNTIYF
17	many	.	TRBV2	TRBJ2-7	TGTGCCAGCAATCCAGGCCTGGGGACCGGGGGATCCTACGAGCAGTACTTC	CASNPGLGTGGSYEQYF
14	few	.	TRBV4-3	TRBJ1-2	TGCGCCAGCAGCCAAGATGAGGGTCTGTGGGGCTACACCTTC	CASSQDEGLWGYTF
15	.	.	TRBV7-2	TRBJ2-1	TGTGCCGAAGCATGGGTGGGGGGCCCGGAAAATGAGCAGTTCTTC	CAEAWVGGPENEQFF
15	.	TRBD2	TRBV6-1	TRBJ2-5	TGTGCCAGCAGTGAATTCCCCCGGGGAGGGGAGACCCAGTACTTC	CASSEFPRGGETQYF
15	few	.	TRBV19	TRBJ1-1	TGTGCCAGTAGTATTTGGGCTGCCCAGGGCGGCGAAGCTTTCTTT	CASSIWAAQGGEAFF
15	many	TRBD1	TRBV7-2	TRBJ1-1	TGTGCCAGCAGCTCCTACAGGGGGCGCGGCACTGAAGCTTTCTTT	CASSSYRGRGTEAFF
14	few	.	TRBV6-1	TRBJ1-2	TGTGCCAGCAGTTCCAGTGCACATGGACAGGGCTACACCTTC	CASSSSAHGQGYTF
15	many	.	TRBV7-2	TRBJ2-1	TGTGCCAGCAGCTTAGTAGCGGCGACTTACAATGAGCAGTTCTTC	CASSLVAATYNEQFF
17	few	TRBD1	TRBV27	TRBJ1-2	TGTGCCAGCAGTTTACTGGGAGAGACAGGGGTAAACTATGGCTACACCTTC	CASSLLGETGVNYGYTF
15	.	.	TRBV6-2/TRBV6-3	TRBJ1-4	TGTGCCAGCACTCTAACGGGGGCAACTAATGAAAAACTGTTTTTT	CASTLTGATNEKLFF
13	many	.	TRBV28	TRBJ1-5	TGTGCCAGCGGATGGCGGGGGCTTCAGCCCCAGCATTTT	CASGWRGLQPQHF
16	.	.	TRBV4-3	TRBJ1-4	TGCGCCAGCAGCCAAGCACCGCCCGGACTTAATGAAAAACTGTTTTTT	CASSQAPPGLNEKLFF
15	.	TRBD2	TRBV4-1	TRBJ2-5	TGCGCCAGCAGCCACGATGGGAGGGAGGGGGAGACCCAGTACTTC	CASSHDGREGETQYF
16	few	.	TRBV12-3/TRBV12-4	TRBJ2-1	TGTGCCAGCAACCCCCTACTCGGAGTGGGGAGCAATGAGCAGTTCTTC	CASNPLLGVGSNEQFF
15	many	TRBD1	TRBV6-1	TRBJ1-1	TGTGCCAGCAGATTCCAAATCCAGGGGGCTGGTGAAGCTTTCTTT	CASRFQIQGAGEAFF
16	.	TRBD1	TRBV6-6	TRBJ2-1	TGTGCCAGCAGTTACTCCGACAGGGGGCGGGAGTATGAGCAGTTCTTC	CASSYSDRGREYEQFF
13	few	.	TRBV27	TRBJ1-4	TGTGCCAGCAGTTACCAAACGGGGGAAAAACTGTTTTTT	CASSYQTGEKLFF
14	many	.	TRBV7-9	TRBJ2-3	TGTGCCAGCAGCTTCACAGGGGAGGGAGATACGCAGTATTTT	CASSFTGEGDTQYF
15	.	.	TRBV9	TRBJ2-2	TGTGCCAGCAGCGTAGACGGAGGGAGGACCGGGGAGCTGTTTTTT	CASSVDGGRTGELFF
14	.	TRBD2	TRBV29-1	TRBJ2-1	TGCACCGGGACTAGCGGGGGCCTCTACAATGAGCAGTTCTTC	CTGTSGGLYNEQFF